These 30 T cell receptor beta chains came from one sample sequenced in a study of siplizumab effects on memory and regulatory T cells. Sequencing used immunoSEQ multiplex PCR; TCRdb keeps in-frame clones, though not all of them. Of about 110,000 clones in the sample, around nine tenths were seen once. The sample comprised CD4+ T cells sorted from blood. The receptors derive from a human donor in good health.

The CDR3 DNA is TGTGCCAGCAGCTTCAAAGGAGCACGGGGGCAGTTCTTC. Protein product: CASSFKGARGQFF. This chain links TRBV7-3 with TRBJ2-1; weak D call: TRBD2 (5 bases). Trimming left V 3 bases short and J 12 bases short, with 15 bases between. CDR3 length: 13 residues. The V gene's germline CDR1 is SGHTA and CDR2 FQGTGA.

This clone showed up just a few times. This chain uses TRBV21-1 with TRBJ2-2; the table's D call, TRBD2, was not checked against the DNA. TRBV21-1 is classified as a pseudogene. The CDR3 runs to 16 residues. For the CDR3, the DNA is TGTGCCAGCAGCAAAGTGGGAGGGGAGAACACCGGGGAGCTGTTTTTT. Protein product: CASSKVGGENTGELFF.

The gene calls are TRBV19 and TRBJ2-7; 12 bases match TRBD2. CDR3 length equals 14 residues. Trimming at V came to 7 bases and at J to 6 bases, leaving 7 bases not matched to a gene. CDR1 is LNHDA, CDR2 SQIVND, per germline (reference sequence). The CDR3 sequence is CASMGLAGSGEQYF. For the CDR3, the DNA is TGTGCCAGTATGGGACTAGCGGGCTCGGGCGAGCAGTACTTC.

The chain has TRBV5-1 and TRBJ2-2; TRBD2 aligns across 8 bases. The CDR3 is 15 amino acids. With V trimmed by 3 bases and J by 6 bases, 7 bases remained unmatched. Per the germline V gene, CDR1 is SGHRS and CDR2 is YFSETQ. Written as DNA, the CDR3 is TGCGCCAGCAGCTCGAGGGCGGGGGGCTCCGGGGAGCTGTTTTTT. Protein: CASSSRAGGSGELFF.

V usage is TRBV11-2 and J usage is TRBJ1-2; perhaps TRBD1 as D (5 bases). Germline CDR1 and CDR2: SGHAT and FQNNGV. The CDR3 totals 12 residues. V gave up 4 bases and J gave up 7 bases, with 10 bases separating them. CDR3 DNA sequence: TGTGCCAGCAGCTCAGGGCACGCTGGCTACACCTTC. Its translation is CASSSGHAGYTF.

The chain combines TRBV6-6 with TRBJ1-2; 7 nucleotides agree with TRBD1. This CDR3 has 13 amino acids. Germline V gene lookup returns CDR1 MNHNY and CDR2 SVGAGI (reference sequence). Trimming cost V 6 bases and J 6 bases; bases outside gene matches: 7. The CDR3 protein is CASSQGDGHGYTF. As DNA, the CDR3 is TGTGCCAGCAGCCAGGGGGACGGCCATGGCTACACCTTC.

The V call is TRBV29-1, the J call TRBJ1-1; a weak D match, TRBD1 (6 bases). V lost 1 base and J 1 base, leaving 10 bases between the germline ends. This CDR3 contains 14 residues. Germline loops: CDR1 SQVTM, CDR2 ANQGSEA. DNA of the CDR3: TGCAGCGTTGAAGCAGGGGTATCGAACACTGAAGCTTTCTTT. Encoded protein: CSVEAGVSNTEAFF.

The chain links TRBV14 to TRBJ2-2; D remains ambiguous. Deletions cut 4 bases from V and 5 bases from J, with 11 bases between. CDR1 is SGHDN and CDR2 is FVKESK in the germline V gene. The CDR3 length is 14 residues. The CDR3 is CASSPGVRTGELFF. The DNA of the CDR3 is TGTGCCAGCAGCCCTGGGGTGAGGACCGGGGAGCTGTTTTTT. Full variable domain (outside the CDR3, taken from reference TRBV14 and TRBJ2-2): EAGVTQFPSHSVIEKGQTVTLRCDPISGHDNLYWYRRVMGKEIKFLLHFVKESKQDESGMPNNRFLAERTGGTYSTLKVQPAELEDSGVYFCASSPGVRTGELFFGEGSRLTVL.

This chain connects TRBV5-4 to TRBJ1-5, with TRBD1 identical over 8 bases. CDR3 length: 12 residues. Per the germline V gene, CDR1 is SGHNT and CDR2 is YYREEE (reference sequence). V gave up 3 bases and J gave up 10 bases; unmatched junction bases: 3. DNA for the CDR3: TGTGCCAGCAGCTCGGACAGGGCCCCCCAGCATTTT. It encodes CASSSDRAPQHF.

The V gene is TRBV6-5, the J gene TRBJ2-7; D unresolved. The CDR3 is made up of 15 amino acids. Germline CDR1 MNHEY, CDR2 SVGAGI. V was trimmed by 2 bases and J by 3 bases, leaving 14 bases between them. CDR3 amino acids: CASSYLSSPDYEQYF. The CDR3 DNA is TGTGCCAGCAGTTACCTCTCGTCGCCGGACTACGAGCAGTACTTC.

This clone appeared a few times. V gene TRBV5-1 combines with J gene TRBJ2-6; tentatively, D is TRBD2 (6 bases). The CDR3 has 16 amino acids. Germline-derived CDR1 and CDR2 are SGHRS and YFSETQ. Trimming took off 1 base at V and 2 bases at J, with 10 bases between the two ends. CDR3 region: CASSLSSGAGANVLTF. CDR3 DNA: TGCGCCAGCAGCTTGAGTTCGGGGGCTGGGGCCAACGTCCTGACTTTC.

As for this clone: The CDR3 does not end in the conserved phenylalanine or tryptophan, so this is likely a read error. No DNA is shown, since the ends of the CDR3 on it are uncertain; the CDR3 is the one TCRdb lists. This chain links TRBV21-1 with TRBJ1-2; the D call TRBD1 from the table was never checked on the DNA. TRBV21-1 constitutes a pseudogene. The CDR3 comprises 16 residues, both ends counted. This chain's CDR3 is CASRVCLLQKDLWLHL.

This sequence joins TRBV19 and TRBJ2-2; D tentatively fits TRBD1 or TRBD2 (6 bases each). Germline V gene lookup returns CDR1 LNHDA and CDR2 SQIVND (reference sequence). The V end was cut by 4 bases, the J end by 5 bases, with 20 bases between. This CDR3 region has 17 residues. CDR3 coding DNA: TGTGCCAGTAGTACGCCCGGGGGCAAAAGTTTTACCGGGGAGCTGTTTTTT. Its protein product is CASSTPGGKSFTGELFF.

V gene TRBV2 combines with J gene TRBJ1-1; 8 positions agree with TRBD1. With V trimmed by 0 bases and J by 5 bases, 11 bases remained unmatched. The germline gives CDR1 SNHLY, CDR2 FYNNEI. This CDR3 comprises 17 residues. CDR3: CASSEALPGQAGTEAFF. In DNA, the CDR3 is TGTGCCAGCAGTGAAGCCCTACCGGGACAGGCAGGAACTGAAGCTTTCTTT.

This rearrangement joins TRBV9 to TRBJ2-7; 9 bases align to TRBD2. The CDR3 is made up of 16 amino acids. V dropped 4 bases and J dropped 7; count of bases not matched to a gene: 15. CDR1 and CDR2 from the germline V gene are SGDLS and YYNGEE. In DNA, the CDR3 is TGTGCCAGCAGCCCCAGGCGAAGCGGGAGGATGGGGGAGCAGTACTTC. It is translated as CASSPRRSGRMGEQYF.

The J gene is TRBJ2-7, the V gene TRBV29-1, with D possibly TRBD1 on 6 matching bases. Germline V gene sequence: CDR1 SQVTM, CDR2 ANQGSEA. Trimming stripped 8 bases from V and 2 bases from J, with 19 bases between. This CDR3 contains 14 residues. Here the CDR3 DNA reads TGCAGCCCTACCAGGGGAAGAAGGGCCTACGAGCAGTACTTC. Its translation is CSPTRGRRAYEQYF.

The rearrangement links TRBV5-1 to TRBJ1-4, with 11 positions matching TRBD1. With V trimmed by 5 bases and J by 6 bases, 6 bases remained unmatched. Germline CDR1 reads SGHRS; CDR2 reads YFSETQ. This CDR3 contains 15 residues. The CDR3 nucleotides read TGCGCCAGCAGGGACAGGGGGCGCCCCTATGAAAAACTGTTTTTT. Its translation: CASRDRGRPYEKLFF.

The chain has TRBV5-6 and TRBJ1-1, with D perhaps TRBD1 (5 bases). From germline, CDR1 is SGHDT and CDR2 YYEEEE. The CDR3 length is 15 residues. With 4 bases removed from V and 1 base from J, the gap between germline ends came to 14 bases. The CDR3: CASSGTGGGNTEAFF. CDR3 nucleotides: TGTGCCAGCAGCGGGACGGGCGGCGGGAACACTGAAGCTTTCTTT.

The gene calls are TRBV5-6 and TRBJ1-2; D possibly corresponds to TRBD1 (6 bases). This CDR3 comprises 13 residues. V was trimmed by 5 bases and J by 0 bases, leaving 8 bases between them. Looked up from germline, CDR1 is SGHDT and CDR2 is YYEEEE. The CDR3 spells CASRRTANYGYTF. The DNA of the CDR3 is TGTGCCAGCAGGAGGACAGCTAACTATGGCTACACCTTC.

The CDR3 loop is CASSLGAGRANQPQHF. For the CDR3, the DNA is TGTGCCAGCAGCTTAGGGGCGGGGCGGGCCAATCAGCCCCAGCATTTT. The V and J genes are TRBV7-2 and TRBJ1-5, with D possibly TRBD1 on 5 matching bases. Per the germline V gene, CDR1 is SGHTA and CDR2 is FQGNSA. The V and J ends lost 1 base and 3 bases respectively, with 13 bases between them. The CDR3 consists of 16 residues.

The chain recombines TRBV5-1 with TRBJ2-1; unclear D gene. V was trimmed by 3 bases and J by 9 bases, leaving 16 bases between them. Germline values: CDR1 SGHRS, CDR2 YFSETQ. There are 14 residues in the CDR3. CDR3: CASSSLTNDGEQFF. DNA for the CDR3: TGCGCCAGCAGCTCTCTGACAAACGATGGTGAGCAGTTCTTC.

CDR3 sequence reads: CASSLTHGRDSPLHF. The CDR3 DNA reads as TGTGCCAGCAGCTTGACCCACGGGAGGGATTCACCCCTCCACTTT. V is TRBV5-4 and J is TRBJ1-6, with D unclear. Trimming removed 1 base at V and 8 bases at J, with 13 bases between. This CDR3 contains 15 residues. The germline V gene has CDR1 SGHNT and CDR2 YYREEE (reference sequence).

The chain joins TRBV6-5 to TRBJ1-2; D unresolved. Between the trimmed V and J ends, which lost 0 bases and 4 bases, there was a span of 9 bases. The V gene's germline CDR1 is MNHEY and CDR2 SVGAGI. The CDR3 totals 14 residues. The CDR3 DNA reads TGTGCCAGCAGTTACTCGGGAGGTACCTATGGCTACACCTTC. Translated, it gives CASSYSGGTYGYTF.

V gene TRBV7-3 combines with J gene TRBJ2-1; 11 bases line up with TRBD2. The V gene's germline CDR1 is SGHTA and CDR2 FQGTGA. This CDR3 has 17 amino acids. J was trimmed by 10 bases and V by 5 bases; bases with no gene match: 16. CDR3 amino acids: CASSLEGLAVGNMEQFF. CDR3 sequence (DNA): TGTGCCAGCAGCCTAGAGGGACTAGCGGTCGGTAATATGGAGCAGTTCTTC.

The chain combines TRBV18 with TRBJ2-1; a possible D gene is TRBD1 (6 bases). This CDR3 is built from 15 residues. Trimming left V 1 base short and J 9 bases short, with 16 bases between. Germline assignment: CDR1 KGHSH and CDR2 LQKENI. The CDR3 protein is CASSPLEVRGGEQFF. As DNA, the CDR3 is TGTGCCAGCTCACCACTGGAGGTCAGGGGCGGTGAGCAGTTCTTC. Based on the CDR3 plus reference TRBV18 and TRBJ2-1, the full variable domain is NAGVMQNPRHLVRRRGQEARLRCSPMKGHSHVYWYRQLPEEGLKFMVYLQKENIIDESGMPKERFSAEFPKEGPSILRIQQVVRGDSAAYFCASSPLEVRGGEQFFGPGTRLTVL.

This chain joins TRBV2 and TRBJ1-2; D is undetermined. The CDR3 is made up of 13 amino acids. Trimming removed 8 bases at V and 7 bases at J, with 17 bases between. Germline-derived CDR1 and CDR2 are SNHLY and FYNNEI. For the CDR3, the DNA is TGTGCCAGCCCTGAGCAGGATCGCCCTGGCTACACCTTC. Protein product: CASPEQDRPGYTF. The full variable domain, completed using reference TRBV2 and TRBJ1-2, is EPEVTQTPSHQVTQMGQEVILRCVPISNHLYFYWYRQILGQKVEFLVSFYNNEISEKSEIFDDQFSVERPDGSNFTLKIRSTKLEDSAMYFCASPEQDRPGYTFGSGTRLTVV.

The chain combines TRBV10-1 with TRBJ2-7; 7 bases are shared with TRBD1. V trimming: 6 bases; J trimming: 10 bases; junction bases outside the gene matches: 12. The germline V gene has CDR1 WNHNN and CDR2 SYGVQD (reference sequence). This CDR3 has 13 residues. CDR3 sequence reads: CASRRQGLIPQYF. CDR3 nucleotide sequence: TGCGCCAGCAGGAGACAGGGTCTTATCCCTCAGTACTTC.

The chain uses TRBV6-5 and TRBJ2-7, with D tentatively TRBD1 or TRBD2 (5 bases each). The CDR3 sequence is 14 residues long. Germline V lookup: CDR1 MNHEY, CDR2 SVGAGI. Trimming left V 5 bases short and J 0 bases short, with 11 bases between. The CDR3 DNA is TGTGCCAGCAGTCCGGGACGGAGCTCCTACGAGCAGTACTTC. It translates to CASSPGRSSYEQYF.

The chain combines TRBV28 with TRBJ2-7, with D unresolved. The CDR3 extends over 12 amino acids. Trimming removed 2 bases at V and 3 bases at J, with 5 bases between. Germline assignment: CDR1 MDHEN and CDR2 SYDVKM. The CDR3 nucleotides read TGTGCCAGCAGTTTAGACCGCTACGAGCAGTACTTC. It codes for CASSLDRYEQYF.

V gene TRBV19 combines with J gene TRBJ2-6, with D perhaps assigned TRBD1 or TRBD2 (5 bases each). The CDR3 spans 14 residues. Trimming took 4 bases from V and 3 from J, leaving 7 bases between them. Germline CDR1 LNHDA, CDR2 SQIVND (reference sequence). The CDR3 loop reads CASSRGDGANVLTF. The CDR3 bases are TGTGCCAGTAGTAGAGGGGATGGGGCCAACGTCCTGACTTTC.